This TCR beta chain was identified during a study of blood T cell repertoires in COVID-19. Between the trimmed V and J ends, which lost 2 bases and 10 bases, there was a span of 20 bases. Germline V lookup: CDR1 SEHNR, CDR2 FQNEAQ (reference sequence). The CDR3 length is 16 residues. Clones were sequenced by immunoSEQ multiplex PCR, and TCRdb holds only the in-frame ones, with some missing. Here the sample spans roughly 70,000 clones, roughly 84% being singletons. The gene calls are TRBV7-9 and TRBJ2-2; D perhaps matches TRBD1 (5 bases). The TCR sequence derives from a human donor in a cohort sampled during active COVID-19. The sequencing sample was made of peripheral blood. CDR3: CASSLMQGSLSVELFF. In DNA, the CDR3 is TGTGCCAGCAGCTTAATGCAGGGCAGTTTGTCGGTGGAGCTGTTTTTT.